This T cell receptor beta chain was recorded in a study of siplizumab effects on memory and regulatory T cells. About 91,000 TCR templates were measured in each sample. Only in-frame clones appear in the TCRdb table, and some are missing; sequencing was by immunoSEQ multiplex PCR. The repertoire has about 100,000 clones, 85% to 95% of them found once; the top ten carry 1% to 1.5%. In regard to this clone: The antigen remains undetermined.

Study findings and constraints: With siplizumab, Treg-derived clones averaged approximately 72% of mappable alloreactive CD4+ clones, versus 26.9% in controls.

This receptor was identified in a human donor in good health. Material for sequencing was non-Treg CD4+ T cells sorted from blood.

The chain's CDR3 is CASSLAIGNTGELFF. CDR3 DNA: TGTGCCAGCAGCTTGGCCATAGGGAACACCGGGGAGCTGTTTTTT. The chain recombines TRBV5-4 with TRBJ2-2; no clear D. Germline loops: CDR1 SGHNT, CDR2 YYREEE (reference sequence). The CDR3 is 15 amino acids. The ends were cut back, 0 bases at V and 1 base at J, with 7 bases in the middle.